The 32 T cell receptor beta chains listed next were all sequenced from one sample in a study of response to subunit inactivated influenza vaccine. MiXCR, run by TCRdb on the RT-PCR reads, gives a single entry per CDR3 protein. The sample holds about 520,000 distinct CDR3 sequences; 25% are singletons and the top ten take over 1.5%. The sequencing here drew on CD4+ T cells sorted from PBMCs, taken less than 6 days after vaccination. The receptor set was obtained from a man aged 45-65 years who received an inactivated influenza vaccine.

This chain uses TRBV6-5 with TRBJ1-4; D possibly corresponds to TRBD1 (6 bases). This CDR3 is 17 amino acids long. V lost 4 bases and J lost 6, with 21 bases in between. Germline values: CDR1 MNHEY, CDR2 SVGAGI. CDR3 residues: CASSFTKLDRTYEKLFF. The CDR3 bases are TGTGCCAGCAGTTTCACCAAACTCGACAGGACATATGAAAAACTGTTTTTT.

This clonotype was seen more than once but under ten times. CDR3 region: CASSLGSGRVTDTQYF. The DNA for the CDR3 is TGTGCCAGCAGCCTGGGGAGCGGGAGAGTTACAGATACGCAGTATTTT. The V and J genes are TRBV9 and TRBJ2-3, with 8 bases matching TRBD2. Germline V gene sequence: CDR1 SGDLS, CDR2 YYNGEE. CDR3 length equals 16 residues. Losses at the gene ends were 4 bases for V and 3 bases for J; bases not matched to a gene: 10.

The rearrangement links TRBV20-1 to TRBJ1-4, with D unclear. The germline CDR1 and CDR2 sequences are DFQATT and SNEGSKA (reference sequence). Trimming took off 6 bases at V and 0 bases at J, with 8 bases between the two ends. The CDR3 has 13 residues. CDR3 region: CSAHRTTNEKLFF. CDR3 nucleotide sequence: TGCAGTGCCCACCGTACAACTAATGAAAAACTGTTTTTT.

This rearrangement joins TRBV7-2 to TRBJ2-7, with D uncertain. The germline V gene encodes CDR1 SGHTA and CDR2 FQGNSA. This CDR3 has 14 amino acids. Deletions cut 4 bases from V and 5 bases from J, with 15 bases between. CDR3 amino acids: CASSSLGQVHEQYF. The CDR3 DNA reads TGTGCCAGCAGCTCTCTCGGTCAGGTCCACGAGCAGTACTTC.

To note about this clonotype: The junction shows a germline mismatch at one end, possibly a read error. The chain links TRBV7-2 to TRBJ1-3; no reliable D call. Germline V gives CDR1 SGHTA, CDR2 FQGNSA. The CDR3 consists of 13 residues. CDR3 in amino acids: CASTRTPGNTIYF. Written as DNA, the CDR3 is TGTGCCAGCACCCGAACCCCGGGAAACACCATCTATTTT.

This clonotype was picked up a small number of times. The rearrangement joins TRBV7-2 to TRBJ1-1; a weak D match, TRBD1 (5 bases). Trimming took 7 bases from V and 7 from J, leaving 22 bases between them. The germline V gene encodes CDR1 SGHTA and CDR2 FQGNSA. CDR3 length equals 15 residues. For the CDR3, the DNA is TGTGCCAGCACCCCTAGCCCCAGCAGGGAAATTGAAGCTTTCTTT. Its translation is CASTPSPSREIEAFF.

The rearrangement joins TRBV3-1 to TRBJ2-3; TRBD2 might be the D (6 bases). CDR1 is LGHDT, CDR2 YNNKEL, per germline (reference sequence). Between the trimmed V and J ends, which lost 5 bases and 1 base, there was a span of 10 bases. This CDR3 comprises 14 residues. The CDR3 DNA sequence: TGTGCCAGCAGCAAGCTAGCGCGCACAGATACGCAGTATTTT. Its translation is CASSKLARTDTQYF.

This chain uses TRBV7-9 with TRBJ1-1; no firm D call. The CDR3 has 14 residues. Between the trimmed V and J ends, which lost 3 bases and 3 bases, there was a span of 11 bases. Germline values: CDR1 SEHNR, CDR2 FQNEAQ (reference sequence). The CDR3 sequence is CASSFRVADTEAFF. In DNA form, the CDR3 reads TGTGCCAGCAGCTTCCGAGTAGCTGACACTGAAGCTTTCTTT.

This clonotype has more than one count but fewer than ten. This chain links TRBV5-4 with TRBJ2-1, with D tentatively TRBD1 (5 bases). V was shortened by 0 bases and J by 9 bases, with 10 bases between the two germline ends. CDR3 length: 13 residues. Per the germline V gene, CDR1 is SGHNT and CDR2 is YYREEE (reference sequence). This CDR3 reads CASSLEGMSEQFF. The CDR3 DNA follows: TGTGCCAGCAGCTTGGAGGGGATGAGTGAGCAGTTCTTC.

This rearrangement joins TRBV14 to TRBJ2-2; no clear D gene. This CDR3 region has 12 residues. Germline V gives CDR1 SGHDN, CDR2 FVKESK. Trimming stripped 2 bases from V and 3 bases from J, with 1 base between. The CDR3 DNA reads TGTGCCAGCAGCCAACACACCGGGGAGCTGTTTTTT. Protein sequence: CASSQHTGELFF. The variable domain in full, completed from reference TRBV14 and TRBJ2-2, reads EAGVTQFPSHSVIEKGQTVTLRCDPISGHDNLYWYRRVMGKEIKFLLHFVKESKQDESGMPNNRFLAERTGGTYSTLKVQPAELEDSGVYFCASSQHTGELFFGEGSRLTVL.

The chain joins TRBV6-2 or TRBV6-3 to TRBJ2-7; D is uncertain. The CDR3 loop spans 11 amino acids. Germline lookup yields CDR1 MNHEY and CDR2 SVGEGT. The germline V and J ends were trimmed by 5 bases and 7 bases, with 9 bases remaining between them. The CDR3 DNA follows: TGTGCCAGCAGTCAACATGTTGAGCAGTACTTC. Amino acid sequence: CASSQHVEQYF.

This clonotype was picked up a small number of times. The chain combines TRBV7-2 with TRBJ1-6; D not resolved. CDR1 and CDR2 (germline): SGHTA, FQGNSA. This CDR3 comprises 12 residues. The ends were cut back, 2 bases at V and 9 bases at J, with 5 bases in the middle. CDR3 DNA sequence: TGTGCCAGCAGCTTACTTGGTTCACCCCTCCACTTT. This encodes CASSLLGSPLHF.

V and J are TRBV6-5 and TRBJ2-3, with 9 nucleotides matching TRBD2. Per the germline V gene, CDR1 is MNHEY and CDR2 is SVGAGI. CDR3 length: 16 residues. V gave up 4 bases and J gave up 7 bases; unmatched junction bases: 12. CDR3 loop: CASSSKLSSGRNTQYF. CDR3 coding DNA: TGTGCCAGCAGTTCCAAGCTAAGTAGCGGGAGAAATACGCAGTATTTT.

This clonotype was counted a few times. The chain recombines TRBV20-1 with TRBJ2-1; perhaps TRBD2 as D (5 bases). The CDR3 covers 13 residues. Looked up from germline, CDR1 is DFQATT and CDR2 is SNEGSKA (reference sequence). Trimming took off 4 bases at V and 6 bases at J, with 13 bases between the two ends. Written as DNA, the CDR3 is TGCAGTGCTACCCGGACTGGTTTCAATGAGCAGTTCTTC. Amino acid sequence: CSATRTGFNEQFF.

This clonotype was counted only a few times. The chain carries TRBV7-9 and TRBJ2-7, with a weak D call TRBD1 (6 bases). Germline CDR1 reads SEHNR; CDR2 reads FQNEAQ (reference sequence). Trimming removed 3 bases at V and 4 bases at J, with 16 bases between. CDR3 length equals 15 residues. This CDR3 is CASSFDRLNRYEQYF. The CDR3 DNA reads as TGTGCCAGCAGCTTCGACAGGCTAAATCGTTACGAGCAGTACTTC.

This clonotype was seen a handful of times. The genes are TRBV12-3 or TRBV12-4 and TRBJ2-7; TRBD1 aligns across 7 bases. The CDR3 extends over 14 amino acids. The V and J ends lost 6 bases and 0 bases, in that order; junction bases with no gene match: 5. The CDR3 is CASRASGGSYEQYF. The CDR3 nucleotides are TGTGCCAGCAGGGCCTCAGGGGGCTCCTACGAGCAGTACTTC.

This clonotype was observed a handful of times. Sequence at one end of the junction differs from germline and may be a read error. Here the CDR3 reads CASNLQGALGEAFF. CDR3 coding DNA: TGTGCCAGCAATTTACAGGGGGCTTTGGGTGAAGCTTTCTTT. V and J are TRBV12-3 or TRBV12-4 and TRBJ1-1; 9 bases match TRBD1. This CDR3 spans 14 amino acids.

This clonotype appeared a few times. This chain connects TRBV7-2 to TRBJ2-7, with 7 bases fitting TRBD1. With 3 bases clipped from V and 1 base from J, the junction kept 9 bases outside the gene matches. Germline lookup yields CDR1 SGHTA and CDR2 FQGNSA. The CDR3 runs to 16 residues. The CDR3 loop is CASSFGTALESYEQYF. DNA for the CDR3: TGTGCCAGCAGCTTTGGGACAGCCCTCGAGTCCTACGAGCAGTACTTC.

This clonotype was seen only a few times. This chain links TRBV10-3 with TRBJ2-1; D gene unclear. The V end was cut by 9 bases, the J end by 0 bases, with 6 bases between. The germline gives CDR1 ENHRY, CDR2 SYGVKD. This CDR3 is 12 amino acids long. The CDR3 region has the DNA TGTGCCATAGCTAGCTCCTACAATGAGCAGTTCTTC. Translated, it gives CAIASSYNEQFF.

This CDR3 is CASSFSPFGQYF. The DNA for the CDR3 is TGTGCCAGCAGTTTCTCCCCGTTCGGGCAGTACTTC. V usage is TRBV12-3 or TRBV12-4 and J usage is TRBJ2-7; D is ambiguous. The CDR3 consists of 12 residues. V dropped 3 bases and J dropped 9 bases, with 12 bases sitting between them.

CDR3 residues: CASSLGLAGFYEQFF. Written as DNA, the CDR3 is TGTGCCAGCAGCTTAGGGCTAGCGGGATTCTATGAGCAGTTCTTC. The chain links TRBV7-9 to TRBJ2-1; TRBD2 aligns across 9 bases. J was trimmed by 8 bases and V by 1 base; bases with no gene match: 6. Germline CDR1 SEHNR, CDR2 FQNEAQ (reference sequence). This CDR3 is 15 amino acids long.

V and J are TRBV27 and TRBJ2-1; either TRBD1 or TRBD2 may supply D (5 bases each). V shed 5 bases and J shed 7 bases, with 24 bases lying between them. Germline V lookup: CDR1 MNHEY, CDR2 SMNVEV (reference sequence). The CDR3 totals 17 residues. CDR3 residues: CASSPPLRGLRSNEQFF. The CDR3 nucleotides are TGTGCCAGCAGTCCCCCCCTTCGGGGCTTGCGTTCAAATGAGCAGTTCTTC.

In this sample, this clonotype turned up a few times. The chain uses TRBV7-2 and TRBJ2-5; TRBD2 aligns across 11 bases. From germline, CDR1 is SGHTA and CDR2 FQGNSA. CDR3 length: 15 residues. Trimming cost V 6 bases and J 5 bases; bases outside gene matches: 8. CDR3 DNA sequence: TGTGCCAGCAGTAAAGTAGCGGGAGGGTGGGAGACCCAGTACTTC. Its translation: CASSKVAGGWETQYF.

The gene calls are TRBV28 and TRBJ2-3; 12 bases fit TRBD2. CDR3 size: 16 residues. V lost 5 bases, J lost 6 bases, and 9 bases stayed unmatched. Germline values: CDR1 MDHEN, CDR2 SYDVKM. The CDR3 is CASSPATSGRWDTQYF. The DNA of the CDR3 is TGTGCCAGCAGTCCGGCGACTAGCGGGAGATGGGATACGCAGTATTTT.

This rearrangement joins TRBV24-1 to TRBJ2-7; D might be TRBD1 or TRBD2, each matching 5 bases. The CDR3 spans 13 residues. V lost 5 bases and J 5 bases, leaving 12 bases between the germline ends. In germline, CDR1 is KGHDR, CDR2 SFDVKD. The CDR3 DNA reads as TGTGCCACCAGTGCCGGGGCCGAGCACGAGCAGTACTTC. Translated, it gives CATSAGAEHEQYF.

The chain uses TRBV18 and TRBJ1-1; D unclear. This CDR3 is built from 15 residues. The germline V gene encodes CDR1 KGHSH and CDR2 LQKENI. V dropped 3 bases and J dropped 2 bases, with 13 bases sitting between them. The CDR3 DNA reads as TGTGCCAGCTCACCCTCGGTGGCGGCCAACACTGAAGCTTTCTTT. Its protein product is CASSPSVAANTEAFF.

This clonotype was detected a few times. The CDR3: CASSYGEKDTQYF. Written as DNA, the CDR3 is TGCGCCAGCAGCTACGGAGAGAAGGATACGCAGTATTTT. The chain links TRBV5-1 to TRBJ2-3; D not certain. Trimming cost V 3 bases and J 6 bases, with 11 bases left between them. The CDR3 runs 13 residues. Germline V gene lookup returns CDR1 SGHRS and CDR2 YFSETQ.

At least ten counts were recorded for this clonotype. The CDR3 bases are TGTGCCAGCAGTTCTGGGGTCAACACCGGGGAGCTGTTTTTT. The encoded protein is CASSSGVNTGELFF. V usage is TRBV12-3 or TRBV12-4 and J usage is TRBJ2-2; D gene uncertain. This CDR3 contains 14 residues. V lost 4 bases to trimming and J lost 2 bases, with 8 bases between them.

This clonotype was counted only a few times. The genes are TRBV12-3 or TRBV12-4 and TRBJ1-1, with D perhaps TRBD1 (6 bases). This CDR3 spans 14 amino acids. Trimming removed 3 bases from V and 4 bases from J, with 12 bases in between. The CDR3 reads CASSFQGPGTEAFF. The CDR3, as DNA: TGTGCCAGCAGTTTCCAGGGGCCGGGCACTGAAGCTTTCTTT.

This clonotype was seen just once. The rearrangement links TRBV9 to TRBJ2-7, with D possibly being TRBD1 or TRBD2 (6 bases each). Germline assignment: CDR1 SGDLS and CDR2 YYNGEE. This CDR3 is built from 16 residues. Trimming stripped 2 bases from V and 0 bases from J, with 15 bases between. The CDR3 DNA is TGTGCCAGCAGCGTCGGGGGCACAGGGCGCTCCTACGAGCAGTACTTC. The encoded protein is CASSVGGTGRSYEQYF.

V gene TRBV4-3 combines with J gene TRBJ2-7, with D possibly TRBD2 on 5 matching bases. Germline CDR1 is LGHNA and CDR2 is YSLEER. CDR3 length: 15 residues. Trimming shortened V by 0 bases and J by 5 bases, and 14 bases separated the two germline ends. In DNA form, the CDR3 reads TGCGCCAGCAGCCAAGATAGAGGGTCGGTCAACGAGCAGTACTTC. Its protein is CASSQDRGSVNEQYF.

Only a few counts were recorded for this clonotype. The chain carries TRBV6-2 or TRBV6-3 and TRBJ2-1; D remains unclear. The CDR3 is 17 residues long. From germline, CDR1 is MNHEY and CDR2 SVGEGT. Trimming pared 0 bases from V and 2 bases from J, leaving 14 bases between. The CDR3 reads CASSYSVLFLTYNEQFF. The DNA for the CDR3 is TGTGCCAGCAGTTACTCCGTCCTGTTCCTCACCTACAATGAGCAGTTCTTC.